What follows are 8 T cell receptor beta chains derived from one specimen sequenced in a study of identifying expanded T cells in peripheral blood (dated by TCRdb to about 2019). Library preparation was by the immunoSEQ multiplex PCR assay. Imported from immuneACCESS, the table was reduced by TCRdb to in-frame sequences with V and J called. These copies leave out some clones; in studies compared against another copy, an unresolved V gene accounts for under half, and the cause of the remainder is not known. The sample yields 130,000 or so clones; roughly 82% were counted once. The ten top clones hold about 3.1% of the sample. Source material: blood. These receptors were collected from a person aged 18 to 69 in good health.

The V and J genes are TRBV7-6 and TRBJ1-5, with 8 positions matching TRBD1. This CDR3 comprises 14 residues. The germline CDR1 and CDR2 sequences are SGHVS and FNYEAQ. With V trimmed by 5 bases and J by 9 bases, 9 bases remained unmatched. The CDR3 region is CASSHGTGVWPQHF. The CDR3 region has the DNA TGTGCCAGCAGCCACGGGACAGGAGTATGGCCCCAGCATTTT.

The chain links TRBV5-1 to TRBJ1-5; no clear D gene. Germline-derived CDR1 and CDR2 are SGHRS and YFSETQ. This CDR3 has 13 amino acids. V was shortened by 1 base and J by 4 bases, with 6 bases between the two germline ends. CDR3 sequence reads: CASSLYSNQPQHF. CDR3 in DNA: TGCGCCAGCAGCTTGTACTCAAATCAGCCCCAGCATTTT.

This rearrangement joins TRBV6-5 to TRBJ2-3, with D possibly matching TRBD2 (6 bases). This CDR3 has 15 residues. The V end lost 6 bases, the J end lost 2 bases, and 15 bases lay between the germline ends. The germline gives CDR1 MNHEY, CDR2 SVGAGI. Here the CDR3 DNA reads TGTGCCAGCAGAACCCGGGGGTCTTACACAGATACGCAGTATTTT. This encodes CASRTRGSYTDTQYF.

The CDR3 here is CASSTRIPTSGASTDTQYF. In DNA, the CDR3 is TGTGCCAGTAGTACCCGAATCCCGACTAGCGGTGCTAGCACAGATACGCAGTATTTT. The V gene is TRBV19, the J gene TRBJ2-3; 9 nucleotides line up with TRBD2. CDR3 length: 19 residues. The trim removed 4 bases at V and 0 bases at J, leaving 14 bases unmatched. Germline V gives CDR1 LNHDA, CDR2 SQIVND (reference sequence).

The rearrangement joins TRBV4-3 to TRBJ2-5; TRBD2 might be the D (6 bases). Germline V CDR1 and CDR2: LGHNA, YSLEER. The CDR3 length is 15 residues. With 2 bases removed from V and 5 bases from J, the gap between germline ends came to 15 bases. CDR3 in amino acids: CASSQLGLGGETQYF. The DNA for the CDR3 is TGCGCCAGCAGCCAACTGGGCCTCGGAGGGGAGACCCAGTACTTC.

This clone was recorded a few times. The chain joins TRBV2 to TRBJ2-7, with D perhaps matching TRBD1 or TRBD2 (6 bases each). The V end was cut by 3 bases, the J end by 2 bases, with 11 bases between. The CDR3 consists of 14 residues. Germline V gene lookup returns CDR1 SNHLY and CDR2 FYNNEI. CDR3 loop: CASSDDRTTYEQYF. For the CDR3, the DNA is TGTGCCAGCAGTGACGACAGGACTACCTACGAGCAGTACTTC.

V gene TRBV11-3 combines with J gene TRBJ2-4; D is perhaps TRBD1 or TRBD2 (5 bases each). The V end lost 5 bases, the J end lost 6 bases, and 11 bases lay between the germline ends. Germline V gene data show CDR1 as SGHNT and CDR2 as YENEEA. CDR3 size: 13 residues. CDR3 region: CASSPGTLNIQYF. The CDR3 region has the DNA TGTGCCAGCAGCCCCGGGACCCTAAACATTCAGTACTTC.

The V call is TRBV4-3, the J call TRBJ1-2; tentatively, D is TRBD1 (5 bases). Germline values: CDR1 LGHNA, CDR2 YSLEER. This CDR3 is built from 15 residues. V shed 0 bases and J shed 7 bases, with 15 bases lying between them. CDR3 sequence: CASSQEGTYGGGYTF. The CDR3 DNA sequence: TGCGCCAGCAGCCAAGAAGGGACTTACGGGGGTGGCTACACCTTC.